Following are 32 T cell receptor beta chains from one sample sequenced in a study of CD8 T cells in Susac syndrome. Reverse transcription of roughly 0.5 to 1 ug RNA was performed with random hexamers. TCRdb passed the immunoSEQ multiplex PCR reads through MiXCR, listing each CDR3 protein once. The sample yields about 130,000 distinct CDR3 sequences, roughly 94% seen once. The sample consisted of CD8+ T cells from PBMCs. All receptors derive from a human donor with Susac syndrome.

V and J are TRBV4-2 and TRBJ2-7; 16 nucleotides agree with TRBD2. CDR1 and CDR2 from the germline V gene are LGHNA and YNFKEQ. The CDR3 extends over 16 amino acids. V was pared by 0 bases and J by 4 bases, with 0 bases of the junction left unmatched. For the CDR3, the DNA is TGTGCCAGCAGCCAAGAGGGACTAGCGGGAGGGTACGAGCAGTACTTC. It encodes CASSQEGLAGGYEQYF.

The chain joins TRBV5-1 to TRBJ2-3; 10 bases fit TRBD1. V shed 0 bases and J 4 bases; nucleotides not matched to a gene: 5. CDR1 SGHRS and CDR2 YFSETQ come from the germline V gene. CDR3 length equals 16 residues. The CDR3 reads CASSLEGQGLADTQYF. In DNA, the CDR3 is TGCGCCAGCAGCTTGGAGGGACAGGGGTTGGCAGATACGCAGTATTTT.

The genes are TRBV27 and TRBJ2-7, with D possibly TRBD1 on 5 matching bases. The CDR3 runs 16 residues. V lost 8 bases and J lost 5, with 25 bases in between. Germline V lookup: CDR1 MNHEY, CDR2 SMNVEV (reference sequence). As DNA, the CDR3 is TGTGCCAGCCATCCCATTCAGGCGAGACAGTCTCACGAGCAGTACTTC. It is translated as CASHPIQARQSHEQYF.

The rearrangement uses TRBV20-1 and TRBJ2-5; TRBD1 matches at 8 bases. J lost 6 bases, V lost 6 bases, and 9 bases had no gene match. This CDR3 comprises 13 residues. Germline V gene lookup returns CDR1 DFQATT and CDR2 SNEGSKA (reference sequence). The CDR3 DNA reads TGCAGTGCACCACTGACAGGGGAAAAGACCCAGTACTTC. Its translation is CSAPLTGEKTQYF.

The chain couples TRBV20-1 to TRBJ1-1; TRBD1 might be the D (5 bases). Trimming cost V 4 bases and J 0 bases, with 9 bases left between them. CDR3 length: 13 amino acids. Germline CDR1 reads DFQATT; CDR2 reads SNEGSKA (reference sequence). In DNA form, the CDR3 reads TGCAGTGCTACCGGGACGGTGAACACTGAAGCTTTCTTT. Protein sequence: CSATGTVNTEAFF.

The table lists this clonotype with a count of one. V gene TRBV12-3 or TRBV12-4 combines with J gene TRBJ2-7, with 7 nucleotides matching TRBD1. The CDR3 spans 14 residues. V lost 3 bases to trimming and J lost 6 bases; unmatched junction nucleotides: 8. CDR3 sequence: CASSFYDRVREQYF. CDR3 DNA sequence: TGTGCCAGCAGTTTCTACGACAGGGTCCGCGAGCAGTACTTC.

The chain links TRBV4-1 to TRBJ2-1; 7 bases align to TRBD2. The CDR3 totals 15 residues. CDR1 MGHRA and CDR2 YSYEKL come from the germline V gene. V shed 0 bases, J shed 5 bases, and the junction held 4 bases outside the gene matches. In nucleotides, the CDR3 is TGCGCCAGCAGCCAAGAAGGACTAGGAAACAATGAGCAGTTCTTC. It encodes CASSQEGLGNNEQFF.

The gene calls are TRBV27 and TRBJ1-5, with D tentatively TRBD1 (5 bases). Per the germline V gene, CDR1 is MNHEY and CDR2 is SMNVEV (reference sequence). V was clipped by 0 bases and J by 6 bases, with 15 bases between them. CDR3 length: 16 amino acids. The CDR3 region is CASSLSRGDGSQPQHF. DNA for the CDR3: TGTGCCAGCAGTTTATCGCGGGGGGATGGGAGTCAGCCCCAGCATTTT.

V gene TRBV4-1 combines with J gene TRBJ2-7; D is tentatively TRBD1 or TRBD2 (6 bases each). This CDR3 has 17 amino acids. Germline CDR1 MGHRA, CDR2 YSYEKL. V lost 0 bases and J lost 4, with 19 bases in between. The CDR3 region is CASSQEGGPREGYEQYF. DNA of the CDR3: TGCGCCAGCAGCCAAGAAGGGGGACCGCGGGAAGGGTACGAGCAGTACTTC.

This rearrangement joins TRBV13 to TRBJ2-3, with TRBD2 matching over 10 bases. The CDR3 is 16 amino acids. J lost 4 bases, V lost 7 bases, and 11 bases had no gene match. Germline V gene data show CDR1 as PRHDT and CDR2 as FYEKMQ (reference sequence). CDR3 sequence: CASKRGAGGPADTQYF. The DNA of the CDR3 is TGTGCCAGCAAGCGGGGAGCGGGAGGGCCGGCAGATACGCAGTATTTT. Filled out from reference TRBV13 and TRBJ2-3, the complete variable domain reads AAGVIQSPRHLIKEKRETATLKCYPIPRHDTVYWYQQGPGQDPQFLISFYEKMQSDKGSIPDRFSAQQFSDYHSELNMSSLELGDSALYFCASKRGAGGPADTQYFGPGTRLTVL.

The V and J genes are TRBV3-1 and TRBJ2-6; D is unclear. The V gene's germline CDR1 is LGHDT and CDR2 YNNKEL (reference sequence). Trimming stripped 1 base from V and 4 bases from J, with 5 bases between. The CDR3 totals 14 residues. CDR3 in amino acids: CASSQGLGANVLTF. As DNA, the CDR3 is TGTGCCAGCAGCCAAGGTCTAGGGGCCAACGTCCTGACTTTC. The variable domain in full, with the rest retrieved from reference TRBV3-1 and TRBJ2-6, is DTAVSQTPKYLVTQMGNDKSIKCEQNLGHDTMYWYKQDSKKFLKIMFSYNNKELIINETVPNRFSPKSPDKAHLNLHINSLELGDSAVYFCASSQGLGANVLTFGAGSRLTVL.

The chain combines TRBV28 with TRBJ2-3; D not resolved. CDR1 is MDHEN and CDR2 is SYDVKM in the germline V gene. The CDR3 runs to 14 residues. Between the trimmed V and J ends, which lost 4 bases and 0 bases, there was a span of 8 bases. The CDR3 region is CASSSEQSTDTQYF. In DNA form, the CDR3 reads TGTGCCAGCAGTTCTGAGCAGAGCACAGATACGCAGTATTTT.

J is TRBJ1-1 and V is TRBV6-1, with TRBD1 as a possible D gene (6 bases). Germline values: CDR1 MNHNS, CDR2 SASEGT. V lost 6 bases and J 8 bases, leaving 10 bases between the germline ends. This CDR3 has 11 residues. This CDR3 reads CASRQGKEAFF. CDR3 DNA sequence: TGTGCCAGCAGGCAGGGGAAAGAAGCTTTCTTT.

The rearrangement uses TRBV11-2 and TRBJ1-2; 8 nucleotides line up with TRBD1. The CDR3 contains 12 residues. Germline V lookup: CDR1 SGHAT, CDR2 FQNNGV. The V segment lost 8 bases and the J segment 8 bases; nucleotides outside the gene matches: 7. CDR3 bases: TGTGCCAGCGACAGGGGCCGATGGGGCTACACCTTC. Its translation is CASDRGRWGYTF.

The CDR3 DNA follows: TGTGCCAGCAGCTTGGAGGGGGAGGCCTCCTACAATGAGCAGTTCTTC. It yields the protein CASSLEGEASYNEQFF. This chain joins TRBV5-4 and TRBJ2-1, with D perhaps assigned TRBD1 or TRBD2 (6 bases each). CDR1 and CDR2 (germline): SGHNT, YYREEE (reference sequence). This CDR3 has 16 amino acids. V was trimmed by 0 bases and J by 0 bases, leaving 10 bases between them.

The J gene is TRBJ2-1, the V gene TRBV9; 7 bases line up with TRBD1. Germline V lookup: CDR1 SGDLS, CDR2 YYNGEE. The V gene end was trimmed by 5 bases and the J gene end by 4 bases; junction bases not matched to a gene: 12. CDR3 length: 16 residues. The CDR3 loop reads CASSKNRGRAYNEQFF. The CDR3 coding sequence is TGTGCCAGCAGTAAGAACAGGGGAAGGGCTTACAATGAGCAGTTCTTC.

The V call is TRBV12-5, the J call TRBJ2-2; the D is unclear. Trimming pared 10 bases from V and 6 bases from J, leaving 12 bases between. The germline V gene has CDR1 LGHNT and CDR2 FRNRAP. The CDR3 sequence is 12 residues long. For the CDR3, the DNA is TGTGCTACGGTTCGGGCTGCCGGGGAGCTGTTTTTT. Its translation is CATVRAAGELFF.

This clonotype was counted a single time. This sequence joins TRBV14 and TRBJ2-1, with D unclear. Trimming removed 2 bases from V and 9 bases from J, with 8 bases in between. The germline V gene encodes CDR1 SGHDN and CDR2 FVKESK. This CDR3 contains 12 residues. CDR3 residues: CASSQSKVEQFF. The CDR3 nucleotides are TGTGCCAGCAGCCAATCAAAAGTTGAGCAGTTCTTC. The full variable domain, with the rest looked up from reference TRBV14 and TRBJ2-1, is EAGVTQFPSHSVIEKGQTVTLRCDPISGHDNLYWYRRVMGKEIKFLLHFVKESKQDESGMPNNRFLAERTGGTYSTLKVQPAELEDSGVYFCASSQSKVEQFFGPGTRLTVL.

This chain connects TRBV30 to TRBJ1-1, with TRBD1 as a possible D gene (5 bases). Looked up from germline, CDR1 is GTSNPN and CDR2 is SVGIG (reference sequence). The V end lost 5 bases, the J end lost 5 bases, and 12 bases lay between the germline ends. CDR3 length: 12 residues. The CDR3 DNA reads TGTGCCTGGCAAACTGGGGGTACTGAAGCTTTCTTT. Its protein is CAWQTGGTEAFF.

The chain combines TRBV2 with TRBJ2-1; TRBD2 matches 7 bases. CDR1 and CDR2 (germline): SNHLY, FYNNEI. This CDR3 spans 16 amino acids. Trimming at V came to 5 bases and at J to 8 bases, leaving 15 bases not matched to a gene. The CDR3 sequence: CASSRPLLAGSYEQFF. The CDR3 region has the DNA TGTGCCAGCAGTAGACCTTTATTAGCGGGTAGCTATGAGCAGTTCTTC.

V gene TRBV4-1 combines with J gene TRBJ1-4, with unresolved D. The CDR3 consists of 12 residues. V was pared by 0 bases and J by 10 bases, with 6 bases between. Germline values: CDR1 MGHRA, CDR2 YSYEKL. The CDR3 DNA follows: TGCGCCAGCAGCCAAGATGGTGCAAAACTGTTTTTT. Translating it yields CASSQDGAKLFF.

The rearrangement links TRBV20-1 to TRBJ1-2, with D unresolved. V was cut by 5 bases and J by 8 bases, with 12 bases left in between. The CDR3 sequence is 11 residues long. CDR1 and CDR2 from the germline V gene are DFQATT and SNEGSKA (reference sequence). CDR3 sequence reads: CSASDLEGYTF. For the CDR3, the DNA is TGCAGTGCTTCCGACCTGGAGGGCTACACCTTC.

The chain links TRBV29-1 to TRBJ2-7, with D uncertain. CDR1 is SQVTM, CDR2 ANQGSEA, per germline. Trimming took off 5 bases at V and 0 bases at J, with 11 bases between the two ends. The CDR3 has 13 amino acids. CDR3: CSVLDRSSYEQYF. Here the CDR3 DNA reads TGCAGCGTTTTGGACCGGAGCTCCTACGAGCAGTACTTC.

The chain has TRBV29-1 and TRBJ2-7, with no clear D. Germline V gene data show CDR1 as SQVTM and CDR2 as ANQGSEA. Trimming took 5 bases from V and 1 from J, leaving 9 bases between them. The length of the CDR3 is 12 residues. This chain's CDR3 is CSVTSASYEQYF. CDR3 coding DNA: TGCAGCGTTACAAGCGCTTCCTACGAGCAGTACTTC.

The chain couples TRBV19 to TRBJ2-5; D call uncertain. Between the trimmed V and J ends, which lost 4 bases and 1 base, there was a span of 10 bases. Germline CDR1 LNHDA, CDR2 SQIVND (reference sequence). CDR3 length equals 14 residues. The CDR3 region is CASSRKEFQETQYF. As DNA, the CDR3 is TGTGCCAGTAGTAGAAAAGAATTCCAAGAGACCCAGTACTTC.

This chain uses TRBV12-3 or TRBV12-4 with TRBJ2-5; no clear D. Trimming stripped 4 bases from V and 0 bases from J, with 12 bases between. CDR3 length equals 15 residues. The CDR3 sequence: CASSSHDANQETQYF. The CDR3 coding sequence is TGTGCCAGCAGTTCCCACGACGCAAACCAAGAGACCCAGTACTTC.

The chain links TRBV7-9 to TRBJ2-1; tentative D call: TRBD1 (5 bases). This CDR3 spans 16 amino acids. V dropped 5 bases and J dropped 0 bases, with 14 bases sitting between them. Germline lookup yields CDR1 SEHNR and CDR2 FQNEAQ (reference sequence). The CDR3 DNA reads as TGTGCCAGCAGCCCCGCGCAGGGTAGCTCCTACAATGAGCAGTTCTTC. Residues: CASSPAQGSSYNEQFF.

The chain has TRBV20-1 and TRBJ2-3, with TRBD2 matching 15 bases. The CDR3 has 18 amino acids. Germline CDR1 is DFQATT and CDR2 is SNEGSKA (reference sequence). V lost 5 bases to trimming and J lost 6 bases; unmatched junction nucleotides: 15. As DNA, the CDR3 is TGCAGTGCTCGGACTAGCGGGAGGGCCGGGTTTGTGTCGGATACGCAGTATTTT. The encoded protein is CSARTSGRAGFVSDTQYF.

V gene TRBV20-1 combines with J gene TRBJ2-7; D might be TRBD2 (6 bases). The CDR3 covers 13 residues. In germline, CDR1 is DFQATT, CDR2 SNEGSKA (reference sequence). V gave up 6 bases and J gave up 1 base, with 13 bases separating them. CDR3 nucleotides: TGCAGTGCAACCGGGACTGTATCCTACGAGCAGTACTTC. This codes for CSATGTVSYEQYF.

The V gene is TRBV7-6, the J gene TRBJ1-1; possibly TRBD1 for D (6 bases). The CDR3 contains 14 residues. V gave up 5 bases and J gave up 4 bases, with 14 bases separating them. Germline lookup yields CDR1 SGHVS and CDR2 FNYEAQ. CDR3 region: CASSRYSDSTEAFF. In nucleotides, the CDR3 is TGTGCCAGCAGCCGTTACTCGGACAGCACTGAAGCTTTCTTT. Based on the CDR3 plus reference TRBV7-6 and TRBJ1-1, the full variable domain is GAGVSQSPRYKVTKRGQDVALRCDPISGHVSLYWYRQALGQGPEFLTYFNYEAQQDKSGLPNDRFSAERPEGSISTLTIQRTEQRDSAMYRCASSRYSDSTEAFFGQGTRLTVV.

The genes are TRBV2 and TRBJ2-7; 7 bases align to TRBD1. The CDR3 runs to 14 residues. Trimming removed 4 bases from V and 3 bases from J; junction bases left unmatched: 6. Germline V lookup: CDR1 SNHLY, CDR2 FYNNEI. This chain's CDR3 is CASSASQGDYEQYF. CDR3 DNA: TGTGCCAGCAGTGCGAGTCAGGGGGACTACGAGCAGTACTTC.

The V gene is TRBV4-1, the J gene TRBJ2-3, with D hard to call. The CDR3 totals 11 residues. Looked up from germline, CDR1 is MGHRA and CDR2 is YSYEKL. V lost 4 bases to trimming and J lost 7 bases, with 6 bases between them. The CDR3 bases are TGCGCCAGCAGCCCAGGTAATACGCAGTATTTT. Amino acid sequence: CASSPGNTQYF.